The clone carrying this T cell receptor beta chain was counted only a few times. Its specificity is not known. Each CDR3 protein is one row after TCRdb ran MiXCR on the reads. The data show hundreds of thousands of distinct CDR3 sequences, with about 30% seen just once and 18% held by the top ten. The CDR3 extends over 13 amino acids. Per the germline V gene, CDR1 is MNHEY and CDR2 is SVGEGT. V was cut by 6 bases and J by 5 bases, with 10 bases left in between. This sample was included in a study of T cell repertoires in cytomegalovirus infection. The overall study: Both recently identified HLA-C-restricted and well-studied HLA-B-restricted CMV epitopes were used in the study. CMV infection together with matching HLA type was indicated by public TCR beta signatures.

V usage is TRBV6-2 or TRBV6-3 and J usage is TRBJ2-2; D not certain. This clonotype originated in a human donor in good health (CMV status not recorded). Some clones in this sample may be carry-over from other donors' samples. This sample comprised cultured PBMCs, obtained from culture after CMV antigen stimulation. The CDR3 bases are TGTGCCAGCAGATCTACCTTGACCGGGGAGCTGTTTTTT. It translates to CASRSTLTGELFF.